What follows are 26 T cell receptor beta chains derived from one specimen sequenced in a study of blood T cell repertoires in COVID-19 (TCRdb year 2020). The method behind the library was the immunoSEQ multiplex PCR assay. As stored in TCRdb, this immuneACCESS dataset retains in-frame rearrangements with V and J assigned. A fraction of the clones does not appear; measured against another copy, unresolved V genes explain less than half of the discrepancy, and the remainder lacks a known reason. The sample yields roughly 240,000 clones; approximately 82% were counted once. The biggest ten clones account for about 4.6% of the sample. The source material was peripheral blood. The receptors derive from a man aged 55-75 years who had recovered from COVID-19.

CDR3 sequence reads: CASSERTGYYGYTF. CDR3 nucleotides: TGTGCCAGCAGTGAGCGGACAGGGTATTATGGCTACACCTTC. The chain recombines TRBV2 with TRBJ1-2; 8 nucleotides line up with TRBD1. The germline CDR1 and CDR2 sequences are SNHLY and FYNNEI. The CDR3 extends over 14 amino acids. The V and J ends lost 3 bases and 5 bases, in that order; junction bases with no gene match: 5.

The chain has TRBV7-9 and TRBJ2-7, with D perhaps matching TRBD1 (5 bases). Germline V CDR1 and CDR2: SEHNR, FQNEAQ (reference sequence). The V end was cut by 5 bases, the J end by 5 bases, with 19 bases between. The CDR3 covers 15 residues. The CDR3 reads CASSPAGLPSNEQYF. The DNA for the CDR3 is TGTGCCAGCAGCCCAGCAGGGTTACCGAGTAACGAGCAGTACTTC.

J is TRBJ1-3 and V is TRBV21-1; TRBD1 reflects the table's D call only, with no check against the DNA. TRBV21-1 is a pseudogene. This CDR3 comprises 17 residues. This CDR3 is CASSRWEFAGQGYTIYF. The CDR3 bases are TGTGCCAGCAGCAGGTGGGAATTTGCGGGACAGGGGTACACCATATATTTT.

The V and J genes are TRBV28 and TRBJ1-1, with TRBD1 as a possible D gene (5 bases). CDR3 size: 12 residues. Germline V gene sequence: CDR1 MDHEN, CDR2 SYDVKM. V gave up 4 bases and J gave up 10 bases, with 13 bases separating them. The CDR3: CASSSGPERAFF. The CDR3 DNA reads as TGTGCCAGCAGTTCAGGGCCCGAACGAGCTTTCTTT. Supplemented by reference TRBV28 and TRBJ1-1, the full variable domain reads DVKVTQSSRYLVKRTGEKVFLECVQDMDHENMFWYRQDPGLGLRLIYFSYDVKMKEKGDIPEGYSVSREKKERFSLILESASTNQTSMYLCASSSGPERAFFGQGTRLTVV.

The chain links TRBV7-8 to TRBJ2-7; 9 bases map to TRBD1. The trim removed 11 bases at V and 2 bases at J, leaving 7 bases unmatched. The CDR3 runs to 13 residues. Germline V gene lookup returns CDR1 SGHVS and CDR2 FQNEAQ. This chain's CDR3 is CASGQGLTYEQYF. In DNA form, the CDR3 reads TGTGCCTCGGGACAGGGCCTTACCTACGAGCAGTACTTC.

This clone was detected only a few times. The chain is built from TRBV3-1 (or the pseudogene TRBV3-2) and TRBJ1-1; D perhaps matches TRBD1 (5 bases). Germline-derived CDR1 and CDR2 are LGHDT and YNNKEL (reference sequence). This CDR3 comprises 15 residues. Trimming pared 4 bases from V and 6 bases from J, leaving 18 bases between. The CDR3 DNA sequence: TGTGCCAGCAGCCGCCGGTGGGGACTTGGCGCTGAAGCTTTCTTT. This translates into CASSRRWGLGAEAFF.

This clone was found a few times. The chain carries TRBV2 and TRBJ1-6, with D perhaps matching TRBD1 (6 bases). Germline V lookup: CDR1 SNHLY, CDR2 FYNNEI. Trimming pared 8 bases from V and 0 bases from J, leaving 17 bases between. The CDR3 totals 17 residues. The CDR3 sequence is CASVPDSLSSYNSPLHF. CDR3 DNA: TGTGCCAGCGTGCCGGACAGTTTAAGCTCCTATAATTCACCCCTCCACTTT.

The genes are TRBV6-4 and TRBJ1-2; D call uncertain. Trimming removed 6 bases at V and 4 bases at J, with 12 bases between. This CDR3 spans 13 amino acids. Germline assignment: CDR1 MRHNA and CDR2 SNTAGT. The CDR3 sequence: CASSPAGSYGYTF. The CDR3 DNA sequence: TGTGCCAGCAGCCCCGCTGGGAGCTATGGCTACACCTTC.

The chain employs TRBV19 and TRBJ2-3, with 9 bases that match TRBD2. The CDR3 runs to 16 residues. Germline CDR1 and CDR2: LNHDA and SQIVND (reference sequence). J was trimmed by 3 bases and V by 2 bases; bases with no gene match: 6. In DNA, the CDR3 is TGTGCCAGTAGTATACTAGCGGGATCTATGACAGATACGCAGTATTTT. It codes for CASSILAGSMTDTQYF.

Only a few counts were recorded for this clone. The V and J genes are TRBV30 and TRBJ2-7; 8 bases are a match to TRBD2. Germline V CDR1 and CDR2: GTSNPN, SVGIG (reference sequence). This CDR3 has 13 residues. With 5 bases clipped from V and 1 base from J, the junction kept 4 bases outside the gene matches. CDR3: CAWGTRNSYEQYF. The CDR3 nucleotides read TGTGCCTGGGGGACTAGGAATTCCTACGAGCAGTACTTC.

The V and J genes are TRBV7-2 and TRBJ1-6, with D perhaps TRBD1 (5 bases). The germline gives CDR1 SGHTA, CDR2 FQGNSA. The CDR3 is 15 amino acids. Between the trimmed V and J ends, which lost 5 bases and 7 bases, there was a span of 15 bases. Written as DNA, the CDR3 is TGTGCCAGCAGCGAGGGGAGGCCCCTAAATTCACCCCTCCACTTT. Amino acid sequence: CASSEGRPLNSPLHF.

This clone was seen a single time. The CDR3 sequence is CASSLAVTPPETQYF. The CDR3 DNA reads TGCGCCAGCAGCTTGGCCGTCACACCCCCAGAGACCCAGTACTTC. J is TRBJ2-5 and V is TRBV5-1; D call uncertain. This CDR3 has 15 residues. The germline V gene encodes CDR1 SGHRS and CDR2 YFSETQ. V was cut by 0 bases and J by 4 bases, with 13 bases left in between.

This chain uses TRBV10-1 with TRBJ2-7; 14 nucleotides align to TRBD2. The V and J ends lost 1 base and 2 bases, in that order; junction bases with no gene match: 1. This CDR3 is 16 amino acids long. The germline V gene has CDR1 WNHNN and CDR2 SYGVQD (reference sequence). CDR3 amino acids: CASSELGLAGAYEQYF. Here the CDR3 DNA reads TGCGCCAGCAGTGAGTTGGGACTAGCGGGAGCCTACGAGCAGTACTTC.

As DNA, the CDR3 is TGTGCCAGCAGTTACCGTGCTCTCGCGCGGGGCTACACCTTC. Its translation is CASSYRALARGYTF. The J gene is TRBJ1-2, the V gene TRBV6-5; D is uncertain. The CDR3 has 14 amino acids. Germline V gene sequence: CDR1 MNHEY, CDR2 SVGAGI. Deletions cut 2 bases from V and 8 bases from J, with 15 bases between.

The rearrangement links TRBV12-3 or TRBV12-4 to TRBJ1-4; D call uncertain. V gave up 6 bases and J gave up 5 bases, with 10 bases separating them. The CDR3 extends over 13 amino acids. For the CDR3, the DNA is TGTGCCAGCAGCCGCGACATCAATGAAAAACTGTTTTTT. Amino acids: CASSRDINEKLFF.

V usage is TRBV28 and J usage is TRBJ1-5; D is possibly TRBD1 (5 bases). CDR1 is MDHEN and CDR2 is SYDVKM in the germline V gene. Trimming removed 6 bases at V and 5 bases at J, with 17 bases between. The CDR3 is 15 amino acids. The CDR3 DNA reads TGTGCCAGCAGGCCACCCGGGGGATTCGATCAGCCCCAGCATTTT. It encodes CASRPPGGFDQPQHF.

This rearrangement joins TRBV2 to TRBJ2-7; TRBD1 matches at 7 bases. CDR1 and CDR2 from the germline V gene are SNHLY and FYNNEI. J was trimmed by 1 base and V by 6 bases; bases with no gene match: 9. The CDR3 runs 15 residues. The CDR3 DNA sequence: TGTGCCAGCAGAAGACAGGGTACTCCTTCCTACGAGCAGTACTTC. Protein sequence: CASRRQGTPSYEQYF.

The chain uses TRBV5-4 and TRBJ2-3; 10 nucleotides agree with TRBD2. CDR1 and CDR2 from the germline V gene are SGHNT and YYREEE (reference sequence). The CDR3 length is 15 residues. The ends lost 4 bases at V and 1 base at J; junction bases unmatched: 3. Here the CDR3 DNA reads TGTGCCAGCAGCCTCGGACTAGCGGGCACAGATACGCAGTATTTT. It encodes CASSLGLAGTDTQYF.

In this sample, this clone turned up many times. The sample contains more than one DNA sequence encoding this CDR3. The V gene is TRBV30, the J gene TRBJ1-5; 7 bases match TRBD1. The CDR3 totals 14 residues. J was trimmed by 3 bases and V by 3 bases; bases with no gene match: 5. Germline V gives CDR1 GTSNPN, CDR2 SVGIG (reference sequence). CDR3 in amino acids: CAWSAGTVNQPQHF. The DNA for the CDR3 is TGTGCCTGGAGCGCCGGGACAGTCAATCAGCCCCAGCATTTT.

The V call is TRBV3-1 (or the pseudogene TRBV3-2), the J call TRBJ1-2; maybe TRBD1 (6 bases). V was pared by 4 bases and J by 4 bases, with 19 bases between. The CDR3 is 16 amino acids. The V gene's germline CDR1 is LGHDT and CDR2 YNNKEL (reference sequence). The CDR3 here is CASSREGGGYGYGYTF. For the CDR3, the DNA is TGTGCCAGCAGCCGCGAGGGGGGGGGATACGGCTATGGCTACACCTTC.

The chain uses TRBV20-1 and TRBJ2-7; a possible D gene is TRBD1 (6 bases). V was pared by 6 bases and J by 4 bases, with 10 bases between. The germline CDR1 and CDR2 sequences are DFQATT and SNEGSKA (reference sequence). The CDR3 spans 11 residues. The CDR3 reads CSAGQGYEQYF. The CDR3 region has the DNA TGCAGTGCAGGCCAGGGGTACGAGCAGTACTTC.

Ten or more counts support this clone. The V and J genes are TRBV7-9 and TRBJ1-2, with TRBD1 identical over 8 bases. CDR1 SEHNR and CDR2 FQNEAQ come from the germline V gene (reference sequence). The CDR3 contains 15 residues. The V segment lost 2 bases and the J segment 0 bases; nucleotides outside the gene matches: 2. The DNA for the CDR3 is TGTGCCAGCAGCTTATCGACAGGGGCTAACTATGGCTACACCTTC. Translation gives CASSLSTGANYGYTF. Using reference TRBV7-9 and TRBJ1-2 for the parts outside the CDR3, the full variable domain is DTGVSQNPRHKITKRGQNVTFRCDPISEHNRLYWYRQTLGQGPEFLTYFQNEAQLEKSRLLSDRFSAERPKGSFSTLEIQRTEQGDSAMYLCASSLSTGANYGYTFGSGTRLTVV.

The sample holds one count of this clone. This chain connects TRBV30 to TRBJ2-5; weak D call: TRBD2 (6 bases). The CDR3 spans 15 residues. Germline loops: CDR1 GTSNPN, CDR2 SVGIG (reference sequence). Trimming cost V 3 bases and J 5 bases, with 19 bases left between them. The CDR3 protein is CAWSFDLGGGETQYF. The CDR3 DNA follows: TGTGCCTGGAGCTTCGACCTGGGGGGAGGCGAGACCCAGTACTTC.

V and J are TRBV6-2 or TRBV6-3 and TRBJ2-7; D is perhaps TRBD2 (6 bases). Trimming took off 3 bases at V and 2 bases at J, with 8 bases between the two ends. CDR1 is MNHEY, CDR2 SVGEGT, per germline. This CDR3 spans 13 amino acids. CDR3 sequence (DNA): TGTGCCAGCAGTTATACGGGGGCCTACGAGCAGTACTTC. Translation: CASSYTGAYEQYF.

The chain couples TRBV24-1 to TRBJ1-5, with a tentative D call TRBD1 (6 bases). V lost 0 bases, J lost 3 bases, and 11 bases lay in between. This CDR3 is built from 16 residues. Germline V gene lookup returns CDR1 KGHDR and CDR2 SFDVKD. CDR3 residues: CATSDLGGDNNQPQHF. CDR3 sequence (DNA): TGTGCCACCAGTGATTTGGGGGGGGACAACAATCAGCCCCAGCATTTT.

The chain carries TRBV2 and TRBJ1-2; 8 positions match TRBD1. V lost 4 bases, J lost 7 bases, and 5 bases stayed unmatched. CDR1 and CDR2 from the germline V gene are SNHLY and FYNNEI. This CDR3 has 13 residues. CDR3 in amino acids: CASSADRGFGYTF. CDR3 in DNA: TGTGCCAGCAGTGCAGACAGGGGCTTTGGCTACACCTTC.